This T cell receptor (beta chain) stems from a study of T cell responses to AZD1222 COVID-19 vaccine. Findings and caveats of the study: None of the repertoires were sampled until the peak T cell response had passed. The donor cohort was predominantly white British with a female majority, and clonal diversity may have been underestimated. Per reports, nearly half of all spike-specific TCRs target regions that are unmutated in variants.

Measured with immunoSEQ multiplex PCR; TCRdb has only the in-frame clones, and not every one. The sample holds 150,000 or so clones, about 89% seen once. In the case of this clone: Its cognate antigen is unknown.

The source material was peripheral blood, sampled on day 0 of AZD1222 vaccination. The sequence was obtained from an adult in good health.

CDR3 bases: TGTGCCAGCAGCTACCGGGGGTTGTCTGGAAACACCATATATTTT. This sequence encodes CASSYRGLSGNTIYF. The chain is built from TRBV7-7 and TRBJ1-3; tentative D call: TRBD1 (5 bases). The CDR3 sequence is 15 residues long. CDR1 and CDR2 from the germline V gene are SSHAT and FNYEAQ (reference sequence). V lost 4 bases and J 1 base, leaving 11 bases between the germline ends.